These 28 T cell receptor beta chains originate from one sample sequenced in a study of cytomegalovirus exposure and HLA in healthy donors. The study ran its PCR with 60 Vbeta and 13 Jbeta primers. Repertoires were generated with immunoSEQ multiplex PCR, while TCRdb's copy carries only in-frame clones and drops some. The data contain around 120,000 clones, 81% of them singletons. The sample was PBMCs. Source of these receptors: a man between 18 and 29 years old in good health and CMV-seronegative.

V gene TRBV28 combines with J gene TRBJ1-1; D is perhaps TRBD1 (6 bases). CDR1 and CDR2 from the germline V gene are MDHEN and SYDVKM. Trimming took 5 bases from V and 1 from J, leaving 11 bases between them. The CDR3 has 14 residues. The CDR3: CASSLPGQNTEAFF. DNA of the CDR3: TGTGCCAGCAGTCTTCCGGGACAGAACACTGAAGCTTTCTTT. The variable domain in full, completed from reference TRBV28 and TRBJ1-1, reads DVKVTQSSRYLVKRTGEKVFLECVQDMDHENMFWYRQDPGLGLRLIYFSYDVKMKEKGDIPEGYSVSREKKERFSLILESASTNQTSMYLCASSLPGQNTEAFFGQGTRLTVV.

The chain links TRBV7-9 to TRBJ2-3, with TRBD1 matching 11 bases. CDR3 length equals 16 residues. Per germline, CDR1 SEHNR and CDR2 FQNEAQ (reference sequence). V lost 5 bases and J lost 3; bases outside the gene matches: 7. Here the CDR3 reads CASSPRTGGATDTQYF. The CDR3 DNA follows: TGTGCCAGCAGCCCACGGACAGGGGGCGCGACAGATACGCAGTATTTT.

J is TRBJ2-2 and V is TRBV19; 8 bases agree with TRBD1. This CDR3 has 14 amino acids. Germline CDR1 is LNHDA and CDR2 is SQIVND (reference sequence). With V trimmed by 5 bases and J by 8 bases, 7 bases remained unmatched. The CDR3 coding sequence is TGTGCCAGTAGTCAAACAGGGGGAAGTGGGGAGCTGTTTTTT. Its protein is CASSQTGGSGELFF.

The gene calls are TRBV7-9 and TRBJ1-1, with 10 bases that match TRBD1. CDR3 length: 17 residues. From germline, CDR1 is SEHNR and CDR2 FQNEAQ (reference sequence). After removal of 1 base from V and 5 bases from J, the junction contained 10 bases not matched to a gene. The CDR3 region has the DNA TGTGCCAGCAGCTTAGTCGGCGGGACAGGGGTGTGGACTGAAGCTTTCTTT. Protein: CASSLVGGTGVWTEAFF.

The rearrangement joins TRBV7-2 to TRBJ2-1; no clear D gene. Trimming stripped 1 base from V and 6 bases from J, with 4 bases between. This CDR3 is 12 amino acids long. Germline V gene sequence: CDR1 SGHTA, CDR2 FQGNSA. The CDR3 region is CASSLESNEQFF. CDR3 DNA: TGTGCCAGCAGCTTAGAGAGCAATGAGCAGTTCTTC.

The chain is built from TRBV5-1 and TRBJ2-7; TRBD1 agrees at 10 bases. The trim removed 1 base at V and 3 bases at J, leaving 10 bases unmatched. The CDR3 is 17 amino acids. Germline loops: CDR1 SGHRS, CDR2 YFSETQ. The CDR3 reads CASSLIGTGDMGYEQYF. DNA of the CDR3: TGCGCCAGCAGCTTGATAGGGACAGGGGACATGGGCTACGAGCAGTACTTC. The whole variable domain, filled in from reference TRBV5-1 and TRBJ2-7, reads KAGVTQTPRYLIKTRGQQVTLSCSPISGHRSVSWYQQTPGQGLQFLFEYFSETQRNKGNFPGRFSGRQFSNSRSEMNVSTLELGDSALYLCASSLIGTGDMGYEQYFGPGTRLTVT.

V and J are TRBV7-9 and TRBJ2-7, with D hard to call. V lost 1 base, J lost 6 bases, and 7 bases lay in between. The CDR3 spans 12 residues. Germline V gene sequence: CDR1 SEHNR, CDR2 FQNEAQ (reference sequence). CDR3 sequence (DNA): TGTGCCAGCAGCTTAGGCGCAACCGAGCAGTACTTC. It specifies CASSLGATEQYF.

The chain is built from TRBV10-3 and TRBJ1-2; 9 bases agree with TRBD1. Unmatched junction bases numbered 6, after V lost 4 bases and J lost 6 bases. The CDR3 runs to 14 residues. Germline CDR1 and CDR2: ENHRY and SYGVKD. CDR3 nucleotide sequence: TGTGCCATCAGTGTAGGGACAGGGATGGATGGCTACACCTTC. Amino acid sequence: CAISVGTGMDGYTF.

This sequence joins TRBV4-1 and TRBJ2-5; D is unclear. Per the germline V gene, CDR1 is MGHRA and CDR2 is YSYEKL. The V gene lost 1 base and the J gene lost 2 bases, with 5 bases spanning the gap. The CDR3 length is 13 residues. As DNA, the CDR3 is TGCGCCAGCAGCCAAGGTCTACAAGAGACCCAGTACTTC. Its protein product is CASSQGLQETQYF.

The chain carries TRBV6-5 and TRBJ2-3; possibly TRBD2 for D (6 bases). The CDR3 spans 16 residues. Germline lookup yields CDR1 MNHEY and CDR2 SVGAGI. Trimming took 0 bases from V and 0 from J, leaving 10 bases between them. For the CDR3, the DNA is TGTGCCAGCAGTTACTCGACGGCGGGGAGCACAGATACGCAGTATTTT. Protein: CASSYSTAGSTDTQYF.

The chain carries TRBV5-1 and TRBJ1-4; TRBD1 matches at 9 bases. This CDR3 region has 16 residues. From germline, CDR1 is SGHRS and CDR2 YFSETQ. V was pared by 6 bases and J by 0 bases, with 6 bases of the junction left unmatched. The CDR3 region is CASTRQGDATNEKLFF. In DNA, the CDR3 is TGCGCCAGCACCCGACAGGGGGATGCAACTAATGAAAAACTGTTTTTT.

Comment on this clone: The junction departs from the called germline gene at one end, perhaps through a read error. The chain uses TRBV2 and TRBJ1-1; TRBD1 is a possible D gene (6 bases). The CDR3 runs to 9 residues. Per the germline V gene, CDR1 is SNHLY and CDR2 is FYNNEI. This chain's CDR3 is CASRGTGHF. CDR3 DNA sequence: TGTGCCAGCAGGGGAACAGGGCACTTT.

The rearrangement uses TRBV29-1 and TRBJ1-3; D unclear. Per the germline V gene, CDR1 is SQVTM and CDR2 is ANQGSEA. V lost 3 bases and J lost 0, with 15 bases in between. The CDR3 sequence is 16 residues long. CDR3 in DNA: TGCAGCGTTGAGGCATCCGCAGGCCCCTCTGGAAACACCATATATTTT. It specifies CSVEASAGPSGNTIYF.

The J gene is TRBJ1-4, the V gene TRBV9; D is possibly TRBD1 (5 bases). Germline CDR1 is SGDLS and CDR2 is YYNGEE. The CDR3 is 14 residues long. The V and J ends lost 2 bases and 4 bases respectively, with 9 bases between them. The DNA of the CDR3 is TGTGCCAGCAGCGTGGGGGGGAGTAATGAAAAACTGTTTTTT. Translation: CASSVGGSNEKLFF.

J is TRBJ2-7 and V is TRBV4-1; weak D call: TRBD1 (6 bases). V lost 3 bases and J 3 bases, leaving 15 bases between the germline ends. CDR1 and CDR2 from the germline V gene are MGHRA and YSYEKL. The CDR3 length is 15 residues. The CDR3 sequence is CASSHQLTDSYEQYF. The CDR3 DNA reads as TGCGCCAGCAGCCACCAGCTTACGGACAGCTACGAGCAGTACTTC.

This rearrangement joins TRBV6-5 to TRBJ1-1, with D uncertain. CDR1 and CDR2 from the germline V gene are MNHEY and SVGAGI. The CDR3 runs 14 residues. The V gene lost 4 bases and the J gene lost 1 base, with 10 bases spanning the gap. CDR3 amino acids: CASSSGSGNTEAFF. The DNA for the CDR3 is TGTGCCAGCAGTTCGGGTAGTGGGAACACTGAAGCTTTCTTT.

V and J are TRBV27 and TRBJ1-6; D unresolved. Germline values: CDR1 MNHEY, CDR2 SMNVEV (reference sequence). The CDR3 is 14 amino acids. Trimming took 2 bases from V and 6 from J, leaving 8 bases between them. The CDR3 loop reads CASSLEALNSPLHF. The CDR3 region has the DNA TGTGCCAGCAGTTTAGAGGCCCTTAATTCACCCCTCCACTTT.

The chain employs TRBV29-1 and TRBJ2-1; 16 bases are a match to TRBD2. This CDR3 comprises 23 residues. V was clipped by 4 bases and J by 3 bases; unmatched bases: 24. CDR1 SQVTM and CDR2 ANQGSEA come from the germline V gene. The CDR3 sequence: CSVGAGVKPSQGLAGGLYNEQFF. The CDR3 region has the DNA TGCAGCGTTGGTGCAGGCGTTAAGCCGTCTCAGGGACTAGCGGGGGGGCTCTACAATGAGCAGTTCTTC.

The chain is built from TRBV5-3 and TRBJ2-1; tentative D call: TRBD2 (5 bases). TRBV5-3 counts as an open reading frame of uncertain function. V dropped 2 bases and J dropped 4 bases, with 19 bases sitting between them. The length of the CDR3 is 17 residues. The CDR3 DNA sequence: TGTGCCAGAAGCTTTGTTAGTTCTAGCACGAGATACAATGAGCAGTTCTTC. Its protein is CARSFVSSSTRYNEQFF.

V is TRBV4-1 and J is TRBJ1-1; D gene uncertain. This CDR3 comprises 16 residues. Per germline, CDR1 MGHRA and CDR2 YSYEKL. The V and J ends lost 0 bases and 0 bases respectively, with 11 bases between them. CDR3 sequence (DNA): TGCGCCAGCAGCCAAGATTTACCGGTAATGAACACTGAAGCTTTCTTT. It encodes CASSQDLPVMNTEAFF.

The gene calls are TRBV28 and TRBJ1-5, with D perhaps TRBD1 (5 bases). Trimming cost V 3 bases and J 7 bases, with 13 bases left between them. The CDR3 is 14 amino acids. From germline, CDR1 is MDHEN and CDR2 SYDVKM. In DNA form, the CDR3 reads TGTGCCAGCAGTTTTGAAGGGGTTGAGCAGCCCCAGCATTTT. It yields the protein CASSFEGVEQPQHF. The whole variable domain, filled in from reference TRBV28 and TRBJ1-5, reads DVKVTQSSRYLVKRTGEKVFLECVQDMDHENMFWYRQDPGLGLRLIYFSYDVKMKEKGDIPEGYSVSREKKERFSLILESASTNQTSMYLCASSFEGVEQPQHFGDGTRLSIL.

The chain has TRBV6-4 and TRBJ1-5, with 9 nucleotides matching TRBD1. The germline V gene has CDR1 MRHNA and CDR2 SNTAGT. The CDR3 loop spans 13 amino acids. J was trimmed by 6 bases and V by 5 bases; bases with no gene match: 2. This chain's CDR3 is CASSLDRGQPQHF. In nucleotides, the CDR3 is TGTGCCAGCAGTCTGGACAGGGGTCAGCCCCAGCATTTT.

This rearrangement joins TRBV14 to TRBJ1-4; D gene unclear. The length of the CDR3 is 14 residues. Germline values: CDR1 SGHDN, CDR2 FVKESK. V was shortened by 4 bases and J by 8 bases, with 14 bases between the two germline ends. The CDR3 DNA sequence: TGTGCCAGCAGCCGCCGGGAGGTACGGGAAAAACTGTTTTTT. Translating it yields CASSRREVREKLFF.

The chain links TRBV9 to TRBJ1-1; no reliable D call. Per germline, CDR1 SGDLS and CDR2 YYNGEE. The V end lost 3 bases, the J end lost 3 bases, and 12 bases lay between the germline ends. The CDR3 consists of 14 residues. CDR3 nucleotides: TGTGCCAGCAGCGCCCAGGTTTTGGACACTGAAGCTTTCTTT. Translating it yields CASSAQVLDTEAFF.

In DNA, the CDR3 is TGTGCCAGCAGCGAGCAACAGGGGAGCACTGAAGCTTTCTTT. Its translation is CASSEQQGSTEAFF. The chain joins TRBV9 to TRBJ1-1, with 7 bases identical to TRBD1. Germline trimming cut 3 bases from V and 4 bases from J; bases unmatched to any gene: 6. The germline V gene has CDR1 SGDLS and CDR2 YYNGEE. CDR3 length: 14 amino acids.

CDR3 residues: CASSLRRGYYEQYF. CDR3 DNA sequence: TGTGCCAGCAGCCTCCGAAGAGGCTACTACGAGCAGTACTTC. V usage is TRBV5-4 and J usage is TRBJ2-7; D is unclear. CDR1 and CDR2 (germline): SGHNT, YYREEE (reference sequence). V was pared by 4 bases and J by 3 bases, with 14 bases between. CDR3 length: 14 amino acids.

This clone has more than one count but fewer than ten. The chain carries TRBV6-4 and TRBJ2-1, with D possibly TRBD2 on 6 matching bases. Deletions cut 2 bases from V and 8 bases from J, with 10 bases between. This CDR3 spans 13 amino acids. Germline CDR1 and CDR2: MRHNA and SNTAGT. The DNA of the CDR3 is TGTGCCAGCAGTGACGGCGGGGACGATGAGCAGTTCTTC. Encoded protein: CASSDGGDDEQFF.

The gene calls are TRBV7-2 and TRBJ1-2; D is ambiguous. Germline CDR1 SGHTA, CDR2 FQGNSA. The CDR3 runs to 15 residues. V gave up 0 bases and J gave up 6 bases, with 14 bases separating them. The CDR3 loop is CASSLAPRNGDGYTF. The CDR3 DNA reads TGTGCCAGCAGCTTAGCCCCCAGGAACGGCGATGGCTACACCTTC. Based on the CDR3 plus reference TRBV7-2 and TRBJ1-2, the full variable domain is GAGVSQSPSNKVTEKGKDVELRCDPISGHTALYWYRQSLGQGLEFLIYFQGNSAPDKSGLPSDRFSAERTGGSVSTLTIQRTQQEDSAVYLCASSLAPRNGDGYTFGSGTRLTVV.